This TCR beta chain was sequenced during a study of long-term antiretroviral therapy in people with HIV. About the research overall: About a decade before 2015, the earliest samples were taken when ART was typically delayed.

Investigators performed immunoSEQ version v3.0 at survey level. Sequencing was designed to cover roughly 40,000-55,000 T-cell genomes in each sample. Assay used: immunoSEQ multiplex PCR; TCRdb lists only in-frame clones, some missing. The table includes over 9,000 clones, roughly 80% detected once. Study observations and caveats: Those clones which expanded before ART made up the dominant part of the repertoire at all time points.

V was shortened by 4 bases and J by 7 bases, with 14 bases between the two germline ends. Germline V gives CDR1 MNHEY, CDR2 SMNVEV (reference sequence). CDR3 length equals 13 residues. With respect to this clone: Its target is unknown.

All donors provided no fewer than one pre-ART and no fewer than two post-ART PBMC samples. Sequenced material: unsorted PBMCs, taken 1.2 years after starting antiretroviral therapy. The V and J genes are TRBV27 and TRBJ2-7, with D perhaps TRBD1 (6 bases). The sequence derives from a man aged 40-49 years with HIV. The CDR3 sequence: CASSSADRREQYF. The CDR3 DNA reads as TGTGCCAGCAGTTCCGCGGACAGAAGGGAGCAGTACTTC.